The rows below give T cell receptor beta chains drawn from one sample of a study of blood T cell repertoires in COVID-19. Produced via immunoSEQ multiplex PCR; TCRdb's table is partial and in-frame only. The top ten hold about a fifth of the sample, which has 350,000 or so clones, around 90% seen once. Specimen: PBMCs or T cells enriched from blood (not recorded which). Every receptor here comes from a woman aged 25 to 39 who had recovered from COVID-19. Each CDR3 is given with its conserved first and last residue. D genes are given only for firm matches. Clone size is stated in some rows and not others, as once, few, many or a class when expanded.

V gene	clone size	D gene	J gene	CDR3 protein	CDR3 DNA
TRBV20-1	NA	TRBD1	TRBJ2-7	CSASDRGLRYEQYF	TGCAGTGCTAGTGACAGGGGGCTACGCTACGAGCAGTACTTC
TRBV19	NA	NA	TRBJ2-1	CASSSPHLSSYNEQFF	TGTGCCAGTAGTAGCCCTCACTTGAGCTCCTACAATGAGCAGTTCTTC
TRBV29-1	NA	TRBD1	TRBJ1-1	CSVTGVLLNTEAFF	TGCAGCGTGACAGGGGTGCTCCTGAACACTGAAGCTTTCTTT
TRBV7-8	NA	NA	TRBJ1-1	CASSYLEGGTEAFF	TGTGCCAGCAGTTACCTGGAGGGCGGCACTGAAGCTTTCTTT
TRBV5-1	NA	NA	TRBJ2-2	CASSLTTEPAGELFF	TGCGCCAGCAGCTTGACAACAGAACCCGCCGGGGAGCTGTTTTTT
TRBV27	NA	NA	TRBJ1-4	CASSSYTGSEKLFF	TGTGCCAGCAGTTCCTACACAGGGAGTGAAAAACTGTTTTTT
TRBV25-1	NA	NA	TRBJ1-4	CASSATRYPSTNEKLFF	TGTGCCAGCAGTGCTACCAGGTATCCCTCAACTAATGAAAAACTGTTTTTT
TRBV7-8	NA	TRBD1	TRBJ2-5	CASSIHFGQVQETQYF	TGTGCCAGCAGCATACACTTCGGACAGGTACAAGAGACCCAGTACTTC
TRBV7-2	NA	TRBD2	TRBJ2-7	CASSLTSGSIDEQYF	TGTGCCAGCAGCTTAACTAGCGGGAGTATCGACGAGCAGTACTTC
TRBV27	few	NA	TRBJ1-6	CASRREGSPLHF	TGTGCCAGCAGAAGAGAGGGTTCACCCCTCCACTTT
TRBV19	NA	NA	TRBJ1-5	CASSIGAYNQPQHF	TGTGCCAGTAGTATTGGGGCCTACAATCAGCCCCAGCATTTT
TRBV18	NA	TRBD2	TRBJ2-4	CASSPPRSGGVAGVAKNIQYF	TGTGCCAGCTCACCACCGCGGTCTGGGGGTGTAGCGGGAGTCGCCAAAAACATTCAGTACTTC
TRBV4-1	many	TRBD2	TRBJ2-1	CASSQLTSGNEQFF	TGCGCCAGCAGTCAGCTGACTAGCGGGAATGAGCAGTTCTTC
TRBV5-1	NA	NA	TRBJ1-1	CASSVDGGTEAFF	TGCGCCAGCAGCGTGGACGGCGGCACTGAAGCTTTCTTT
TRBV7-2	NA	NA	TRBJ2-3	CASSRVTDTQYF	TGTGCCAGCAGTCGAGTTACAGATACGCAGTATTTT
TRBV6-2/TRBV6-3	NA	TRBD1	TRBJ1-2	CASSGQGRSYGYTF	TGTGCCAGCAGCGGACAGGGACGATCCTATGGCTACACCTTC
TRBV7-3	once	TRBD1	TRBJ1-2	CASSFTGGADMGYGYTF	TGTGCCAGCAGCTTTACAGGGGGCGCGGATATGGGGTATGGCTACACCTTC
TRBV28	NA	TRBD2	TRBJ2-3	CASSSIYVREGRDTQYF	TGTGCCAGCAGTTCAATTTATGTCCGGGAGGGCCGTGATACGCAGTATTTT
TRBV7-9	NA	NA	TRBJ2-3	CASSLSADTQYF	TGTGCCAGCAGCTTAAGCGCAGATACGCAGTATTTT
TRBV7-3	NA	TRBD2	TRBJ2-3	CASSSTSGRTDTQYF	TGTGCCAGCAGCTCGACTAGCGGACGCACAGATACGCAGTATTTT
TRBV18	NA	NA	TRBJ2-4	CASSPGHLNIQYF	TGTGCCAGCTCACCGGGACACTTAAACATTCAGTACTTC
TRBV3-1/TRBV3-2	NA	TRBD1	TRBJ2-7	CASSQGWTGKEQYF	TGTGCCAGCAGCCAAGGTTGGACAGGGAAGGAGCAGTACTTC
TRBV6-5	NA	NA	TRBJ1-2	CASRLRGGYTF	TGTGCCAGCAGACTACGAGGGGGCTACACCTTC